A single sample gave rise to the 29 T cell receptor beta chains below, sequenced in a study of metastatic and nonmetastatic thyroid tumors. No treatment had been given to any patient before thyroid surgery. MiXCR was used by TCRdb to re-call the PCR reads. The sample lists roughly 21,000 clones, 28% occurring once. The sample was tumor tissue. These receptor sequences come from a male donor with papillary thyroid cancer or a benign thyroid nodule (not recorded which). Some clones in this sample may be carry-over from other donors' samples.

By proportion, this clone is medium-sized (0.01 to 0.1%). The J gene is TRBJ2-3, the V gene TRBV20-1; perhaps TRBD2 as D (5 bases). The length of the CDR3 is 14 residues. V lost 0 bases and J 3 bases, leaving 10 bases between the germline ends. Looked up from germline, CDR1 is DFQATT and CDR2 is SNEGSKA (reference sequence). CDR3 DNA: TGCAGTGCTAGAGATGGCGGGTCGACAGATACGCAGTATTTT. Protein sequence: CSARDGGSTDTQYF.

The DNA for the CDR3 is TGCAGTGCTAACGACGGAGCCTACGAGCAGTACTTC. This sequence encodes CSANDGAYEQYF. The chain uses TRBV20-1 and TRBJ2-7; no clear D. Per germline, CDR1 DFQATT and CDR2 SNEGSKA (reference sequence). The V gene lost 4 bases and the J gene lost 2 bases, with 9 bases spanning the gap. This CDR3 comprises 12 residues.

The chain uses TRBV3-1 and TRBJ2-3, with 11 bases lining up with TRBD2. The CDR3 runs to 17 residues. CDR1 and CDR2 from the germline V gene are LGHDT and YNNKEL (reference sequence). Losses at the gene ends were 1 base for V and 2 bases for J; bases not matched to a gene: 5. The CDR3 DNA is TGTGCCAGCAGCCAAGCCGGGACTAGCGGTTTCACAGATACGCAGTATTTT. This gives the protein CASSQAGTSGFTDTQYF.

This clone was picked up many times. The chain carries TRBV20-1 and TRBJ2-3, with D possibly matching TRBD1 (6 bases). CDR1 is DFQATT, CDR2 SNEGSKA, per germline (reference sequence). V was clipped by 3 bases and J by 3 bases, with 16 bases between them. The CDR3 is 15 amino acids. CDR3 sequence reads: CSASEGLTGTDTQYF. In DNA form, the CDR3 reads TGCAGTGCTAGCGAGGGTCTGACAGGAACAGATACGCAGTATTTT.

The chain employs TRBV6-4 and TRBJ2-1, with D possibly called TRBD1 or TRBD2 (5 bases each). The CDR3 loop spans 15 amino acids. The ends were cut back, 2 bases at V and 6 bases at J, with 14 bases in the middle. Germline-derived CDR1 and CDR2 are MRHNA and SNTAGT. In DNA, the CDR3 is TGTGCCAGCAGTGACGGTTTTGGTGGGGGCAATGAGCAGTTCTTC. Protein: CASSDGFGGGNEQFF.

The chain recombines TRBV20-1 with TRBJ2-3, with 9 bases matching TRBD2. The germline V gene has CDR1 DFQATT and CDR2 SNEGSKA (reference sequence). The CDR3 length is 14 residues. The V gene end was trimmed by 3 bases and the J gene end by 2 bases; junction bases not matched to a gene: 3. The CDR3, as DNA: TGCAGTGCTAGGCGGGGGGGCCCCACAGATACGCAGTATTTT. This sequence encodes CSARRGGPTDTQYF.

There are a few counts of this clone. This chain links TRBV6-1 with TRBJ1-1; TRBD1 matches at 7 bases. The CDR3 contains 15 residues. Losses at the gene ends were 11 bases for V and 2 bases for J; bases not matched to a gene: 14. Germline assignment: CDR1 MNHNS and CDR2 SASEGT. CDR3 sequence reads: CAASPEEGANTEAFF. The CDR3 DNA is TGTGCCGCAAGTCCGGAAGAGGGGGCAAACACTGAAGCTTTCTTT.

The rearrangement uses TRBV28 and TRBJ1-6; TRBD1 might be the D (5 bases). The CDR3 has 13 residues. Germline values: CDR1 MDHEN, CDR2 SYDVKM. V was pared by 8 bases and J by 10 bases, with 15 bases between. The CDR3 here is CASVHGGRSPLHF. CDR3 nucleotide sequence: TGTGCCAGCGTACACGGGGGTAGATCACCCCTCCACTTT.

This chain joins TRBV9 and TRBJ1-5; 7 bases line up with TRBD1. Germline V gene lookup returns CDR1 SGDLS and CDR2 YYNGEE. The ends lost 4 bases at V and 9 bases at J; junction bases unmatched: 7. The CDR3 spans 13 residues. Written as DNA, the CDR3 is TGTGCCAGCAGCATGGACAGGTTCGGGCCCCAGCATTTT. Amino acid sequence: CASSMDRFGPQHF.

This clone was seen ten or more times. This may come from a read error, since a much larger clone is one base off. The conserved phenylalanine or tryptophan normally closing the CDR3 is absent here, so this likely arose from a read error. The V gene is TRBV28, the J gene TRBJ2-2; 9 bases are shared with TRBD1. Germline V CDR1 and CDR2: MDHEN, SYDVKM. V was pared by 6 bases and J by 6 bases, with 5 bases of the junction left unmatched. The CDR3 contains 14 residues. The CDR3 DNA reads TGTGCCAGCAGGCGGACAGGGGCTCCCGGGGAGCTGTTTCTT. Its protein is CASRRTGAPGELFL.

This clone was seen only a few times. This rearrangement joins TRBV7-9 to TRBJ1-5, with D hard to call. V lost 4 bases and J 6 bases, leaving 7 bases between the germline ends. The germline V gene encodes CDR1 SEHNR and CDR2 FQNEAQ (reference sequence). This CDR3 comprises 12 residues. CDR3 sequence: CASSSWGQPQHF. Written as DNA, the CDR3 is TGTGCCAGCAGCTCCTGGGGTCAGCCCCAGCATTTT. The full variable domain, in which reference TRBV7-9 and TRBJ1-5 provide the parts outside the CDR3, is DTGVSQNPRHKITKRGQNVTFRCDPISEHNRLYWYRQTLGQGPEFLTYFQNEAQLEKSRLLSDRFSAERPKGSFSTLEIQRTEQGDSAMYLCASSSWGQPQHFGDGTRLSIL.

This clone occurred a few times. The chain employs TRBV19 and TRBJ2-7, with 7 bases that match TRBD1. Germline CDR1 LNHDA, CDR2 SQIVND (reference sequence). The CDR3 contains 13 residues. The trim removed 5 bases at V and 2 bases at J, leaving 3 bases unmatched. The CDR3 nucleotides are TGTGCCAGTAGTGTCACAGGGGCCTACGAGCAGTACTTC. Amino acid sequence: CASSVTGAYEQYF.

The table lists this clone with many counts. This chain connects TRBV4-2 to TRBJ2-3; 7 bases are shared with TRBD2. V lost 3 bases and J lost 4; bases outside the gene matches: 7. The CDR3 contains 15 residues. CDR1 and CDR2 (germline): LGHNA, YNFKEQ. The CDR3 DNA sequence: TGTGCCAGCAGCCATGCTGCGGGAGTTTCAGATACGCAGTATTTT. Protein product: CASSHAAGVSDTQYF.

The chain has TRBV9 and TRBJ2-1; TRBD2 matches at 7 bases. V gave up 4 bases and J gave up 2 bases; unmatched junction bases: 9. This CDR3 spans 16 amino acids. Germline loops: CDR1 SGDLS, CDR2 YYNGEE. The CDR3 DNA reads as TGTGCCAGCAGCCCTGCCGGGACTAATACCTACAATGAGCAGTTCTTC. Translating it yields CASSPAGTNTYNEQFF.

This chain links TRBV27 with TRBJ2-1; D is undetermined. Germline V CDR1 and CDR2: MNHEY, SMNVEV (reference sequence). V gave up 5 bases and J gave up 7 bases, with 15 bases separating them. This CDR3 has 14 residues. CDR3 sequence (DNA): TGTGCCAGCAGTCCCAACTTCGGTCCAAATGAGCAGTTCTTC. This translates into CASSPNFGPNEQFF.

This CDR3 reads CASSRAENLNTQYF. DNA for the CDR3: TGTGCCAGCAGCCGTGCCGAAAACTTAAATACGCAGTATTTT. The chain carries TRBV7-9 and TRBJ2-3; D is unclear. The CDR3 consists of 14 residues. Trimming cost V 5 bases and J 7 bases, with 16 bases left between them. CDR1 is SEHNR, CDR2 FQNEAQ, per germline (reference sequence).

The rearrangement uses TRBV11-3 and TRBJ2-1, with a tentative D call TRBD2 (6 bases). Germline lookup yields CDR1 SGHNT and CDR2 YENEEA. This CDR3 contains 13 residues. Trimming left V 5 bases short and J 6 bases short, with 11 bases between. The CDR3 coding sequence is TGTGCCAGCAGCATCCGGGACTCCAATGAGCAGTTCTTC. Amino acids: CASSIRDSNEQFF.

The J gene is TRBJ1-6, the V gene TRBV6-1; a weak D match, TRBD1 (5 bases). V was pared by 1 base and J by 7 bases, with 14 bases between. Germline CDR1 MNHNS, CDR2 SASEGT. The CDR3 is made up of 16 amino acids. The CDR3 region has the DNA TGTGCCAGCAGTGAAGAGTTAGGACGGGGCAATTCACCCCTCCACTTT. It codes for CASSEELGRGNSPLHF.

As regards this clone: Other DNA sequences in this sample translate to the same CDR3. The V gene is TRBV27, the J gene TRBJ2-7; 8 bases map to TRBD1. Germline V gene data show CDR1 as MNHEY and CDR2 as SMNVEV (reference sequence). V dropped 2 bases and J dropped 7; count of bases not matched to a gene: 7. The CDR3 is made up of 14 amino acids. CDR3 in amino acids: CASSLRIQGEEQYF. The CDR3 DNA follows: TGTGCCAGCAGTTTAAGGATACAGGGGGAAGAGCAGTACTTC.

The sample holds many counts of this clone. The CDR3 DNA follows: TGTGCCAGCAGTTTCGGATGGGGGAATGAAAAACTGTTTTTT. Its translation is CASSFGWGNEKLFF. The gene calls are TRBV28 and TRBJ1-4; tentative D call: TRBD1 (5 bases). Trimming left V 3 bases short and J 5 bases short, with 10 bases between. Germline V lookup: CDR1 MDHEN, CDR2 SYDVKM. CDR3 length equals 14 residues.

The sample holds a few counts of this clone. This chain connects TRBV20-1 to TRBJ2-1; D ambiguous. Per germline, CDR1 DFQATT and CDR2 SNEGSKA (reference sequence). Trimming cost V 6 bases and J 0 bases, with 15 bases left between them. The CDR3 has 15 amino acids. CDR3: CSAPDYMRSYNEQFF. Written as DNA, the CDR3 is TGCAGTGCCCCTGATTACATGCGCTCCTACAATGAGCAGTTCTTC.

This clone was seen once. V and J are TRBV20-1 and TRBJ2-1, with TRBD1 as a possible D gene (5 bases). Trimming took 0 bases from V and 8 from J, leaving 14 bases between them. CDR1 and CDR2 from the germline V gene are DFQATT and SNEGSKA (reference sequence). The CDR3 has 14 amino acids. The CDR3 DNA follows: TGCAGTGCTAGAGATCAGGCGACAGTCGATGAGCAGTTCTTC. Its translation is CSARDQATVDEQFF.

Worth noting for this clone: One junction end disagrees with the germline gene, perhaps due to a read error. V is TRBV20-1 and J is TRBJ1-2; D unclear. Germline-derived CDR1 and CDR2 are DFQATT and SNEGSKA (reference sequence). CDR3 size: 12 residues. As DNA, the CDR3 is TGCAGTGCTAGACGGTTTGGTTGGGGAAAAACATTC. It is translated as CSARRFGWGKTF.

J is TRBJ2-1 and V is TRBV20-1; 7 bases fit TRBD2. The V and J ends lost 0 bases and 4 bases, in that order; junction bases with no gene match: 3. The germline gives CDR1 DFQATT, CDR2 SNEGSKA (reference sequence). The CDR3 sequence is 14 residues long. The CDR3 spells CSARDGAGYNEQFF. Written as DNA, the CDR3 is TGCAGTGCTAGAGATGGAGCGGGGTACAATGAGCAGTTCTTC.

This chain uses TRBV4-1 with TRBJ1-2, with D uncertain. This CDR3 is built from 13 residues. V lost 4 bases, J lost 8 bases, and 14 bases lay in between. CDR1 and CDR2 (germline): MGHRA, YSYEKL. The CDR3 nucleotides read TGCGCCAGCAGCCCACAGATCTACGAGGGCTACACCTTC. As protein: CASSPQIYEGYTF.

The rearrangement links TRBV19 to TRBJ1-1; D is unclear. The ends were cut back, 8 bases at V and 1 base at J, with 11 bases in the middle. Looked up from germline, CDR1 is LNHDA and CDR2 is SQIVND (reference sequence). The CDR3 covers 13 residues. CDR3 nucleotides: TGTGCCAGTGGTAAGGCCAAGAACACTGAAGCTTTCTTT. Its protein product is CASGKAKNTEAFF. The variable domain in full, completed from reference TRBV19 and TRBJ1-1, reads DGGITQSPKYLFRKEGQNVTLSCEQNLNHDAMYWYRQDPGQGLRLIYYSQIVNDFQKGDIAEGYSVSREKKESFPLTVTSAQKNPTAFYLCASGKAKNTEAFFGQGTRLTVV.

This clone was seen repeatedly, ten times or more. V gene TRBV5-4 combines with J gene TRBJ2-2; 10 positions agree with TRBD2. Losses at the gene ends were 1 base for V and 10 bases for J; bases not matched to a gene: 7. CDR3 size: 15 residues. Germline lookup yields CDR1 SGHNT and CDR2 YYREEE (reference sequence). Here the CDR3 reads CASSLPSGRVEELFF. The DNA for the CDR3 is TGTGCCAGCAGCTTGCCTAGCGGGAGAGTGGAGGAGCTGTTTTTT.

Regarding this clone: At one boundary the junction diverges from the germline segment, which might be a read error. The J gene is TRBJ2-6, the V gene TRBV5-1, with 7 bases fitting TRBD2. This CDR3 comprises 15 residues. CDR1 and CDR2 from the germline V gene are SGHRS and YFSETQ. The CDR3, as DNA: TGCGCCAGCAGCTTAGGGAGGGTTGGGTCCAACGTCCTGACTTTC. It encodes CASSLGRVGSNVLTF.

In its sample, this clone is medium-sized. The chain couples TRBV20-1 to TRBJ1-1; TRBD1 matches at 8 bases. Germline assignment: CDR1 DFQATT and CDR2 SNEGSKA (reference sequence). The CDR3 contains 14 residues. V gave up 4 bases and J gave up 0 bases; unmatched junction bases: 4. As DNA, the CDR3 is TGCAGTGCTAAGCAGGGGGCTGTGAACACTGAAGCTTTCTTT. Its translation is CSAKQGAVNTEAFF.